What follows is one TCR beta chain and its context. Its target is unknown. V was shortened by 5 bases and J by 7 bases, with 14 bases between the two germline ends. The germline V gene has CDR1 SGHTA and CDR2 FQGNSA. CDR3 size: 13 residues. Sequencing was performed with immunoSEQ multiplex PCR; in TCRdb, only in-frame clones are kept and a portion is missing. Of tens of thousands of clones listed, about half are singletons. This entry is derived from a study of cytotoxic CD8 clonotypes in ibrutinib-treated CLL. Study-level information: Across samples, productive templates numbered some 250,000 and productive rearrangements reached about 98,000 on average. Study outcomes and limitations: Sustained-remission patients were sampled at one set of times and progressing patients at different ones. Few clonotypes were public, and these shrank or held steady under treatment.

The starting material was PBMCs, obtained before ibrutinib treatment. The origin of this receptor is a human donor with chronic lymphocytic leukemia. This rearrangement joins TRBV7-2 to TRBJ1-2; possible D gene TRBD1, 5 bases. The CDR3, as DNA: TGTGCCAGCAGCCCTCGGGGGTTTTTTGGCTACACCTTC. Protein product: CASSPRGFFGYTF.